This T cell receptor (beta chain) was sequenced in a study of T cell repertoires in aging, cancer and after chemotherapy. About the study: Six age groups, ranging from 30 or younger to 70 or older, included the donors.

This CDR3 has 13 amino acids. CDR1 and CDR2 (germline): PRHDT, FYEKMQ (reference sequence). V was clipped by 1 base and J by 3 bases, with 4 bases between them. TRB rearrangements spanning V, D and J were amplified using mixed TRB-A/B primers. TCRdb reanalysed the multiplex PCR reads using MiXCR and keeps one entry per CDR3 protein. The data show approximately 9,700 distinct CDR3 sequences, 25% to 40% seen once. This clonotype has just a few counts. Peripheral blood genomic DNA, not sorted cells or RNA, was the template. Sequencing was performed on blood. The source is a human donor in good health. The genes are TRBV13 and TRBJ2-1; D is unresolved. DNA for the CDR3: TGTGCCAGCAGCTTAGTGATCTACAATGAGCAGTTCTTC. It codes for CASSLVIYNEQFF.